This T cell receptor (beta chain) was captured by sequencing in a study of control samples from healthy donors and cancer patients. Assay: immunoSEQ multiplex PCR; the TCRdb copy retains only in-frame clones and omits some. The profile shows 78,000 or so clones, 84% of them singletons. The clonotype comes from a man aged 50 or older in good health. Source material: blood.

The CDR3 protein is CASSPDSTNYGYTF. The CDR3 DNA reads as TGTGCCAGCAGCCCGGACAGCACTAACTATGGCTACACCTTC. The chain is built from TRBV11-3 and TRBJ1-2, with D possibly matching TRBD1 (6 bases). The CDR3 has 14 amino acids. V lost 5 bases, J lost 0 bases, and 10 bases lay in between. The germline CDR1 and CDR2 sequences are SGHNT and YENEEA.